This is a list of T cell receptor beta chains from one sample in a study of glioma-infiltrating T cells after dendritic cell vaccination. Sequenced by immunoSEQ multiplex PCR; TCRdb stores in-frame clones only, minus some. The sample shows tens of thousands of clones, roughly 84% of them seen only once. The sample was blood, taken after dendritic cell vaccination. Every receptor here comes from a human donor with glioblastoma. CDR3s include the opening cysteine and the closing phenylalanine or tryptophan. Fields, in order: J gene, CDR3 length, V gene, D gene, CDR3 protein. The D gene is left open where the match is weak.

>TRBJ2-5|15|TRBV11-2|-
CASSSARASGETQYF
>TRBJ1-2|14|TRBV5-1|-
CASSLEGAAYGYTF
>TRBJ1-4|15|TRBV6-6|-
CASTLGRATNEKLFF
>-|14|TRBV9|TRBD1
CASSVGGQSSEQYF
>TRBJ2-1|14|TRBV4-1|-
CASGGGALYNEQFF
>TRBJ2-7|16|TRBV9|TRBD1
CASSVDGGTGGREQYF
>TRBJ1-2|14|TRBV6-5|TRBD1
CASSYGQANYGYTF
>TRBJ2-5|12|TRBV5-1|-
CASSDSQETQYF
>TRBJ2-5|14|TRBV5-1|-
CASSLVAPPQAQYF
>TRBJ2-1|16|TRBV5-1|-
CASSSNQIPSYNEQFF
>TRBJ2-1|15|TRBV6-4|-
CASSDGTRDLDEQFF